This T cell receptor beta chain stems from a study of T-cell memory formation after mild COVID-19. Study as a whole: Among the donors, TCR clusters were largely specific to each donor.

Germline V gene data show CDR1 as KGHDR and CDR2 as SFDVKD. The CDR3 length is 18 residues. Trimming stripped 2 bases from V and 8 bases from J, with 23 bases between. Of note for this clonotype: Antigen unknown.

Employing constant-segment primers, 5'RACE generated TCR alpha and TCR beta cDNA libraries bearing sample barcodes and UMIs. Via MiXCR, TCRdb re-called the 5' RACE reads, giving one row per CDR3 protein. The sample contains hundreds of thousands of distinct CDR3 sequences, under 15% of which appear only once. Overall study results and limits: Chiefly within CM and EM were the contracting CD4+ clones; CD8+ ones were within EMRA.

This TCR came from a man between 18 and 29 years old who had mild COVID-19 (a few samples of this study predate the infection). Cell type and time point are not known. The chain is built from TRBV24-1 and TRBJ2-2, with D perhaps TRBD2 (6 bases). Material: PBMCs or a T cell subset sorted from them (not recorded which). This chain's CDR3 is CATSDSPAVAVDVGELFF. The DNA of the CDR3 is TGTGCCACCAGTGATTCCCCCGCGGTAGCGGTTGATGTGGGGGAGCTGTTTTTT.